This T cell receptor (beta chain) was sequenced during a study of control samples from healthy donors and cancer patients. Profiled with immunoSEQ multiplex PCR; TCRdb holds only in-frame clones, not every one. The sample carries about 200,000 clones, roughly nine tenths recorded once. The V gene's germline CDR1 is SGHNT and CDR2 YENEEA. This CDR3 comprises 14 residues. The V end lost 5 bases, the J end lost 6 bases, and 16 bases lay between the germline ends. The receptor comes from a man aged 30-40 years in good health. This rearrangement joins TRBV11-3 to TRBJ1-1; D gene unclear. Source material: blood. The DNA of the CDR3 is TGTGCCAGCAGCAGAAACGGACGTGGCGCTGAAGCTTTCTTT. Translation: CASSRNGRGAEAFF.